Shown below are 9 T cell receptor beta chains from a single sample sequenced in a study of technical replicates of blood from a few donors. Sequenced by immunoSEQ multiplex PCR; TCRdb stores in-frame clones only, minus some. The sample contains 100,000 or so clones, approximately 96% of which appear only once. The source material was T cells isolated from PBMCs. The receptors derive from a human donor in good health.

A note on this clone: A junction end diverges from the germline sequence, so it may reflect a read error. The rearrangement links TRBV19 to TRBJ1-5; no definite D call. The CDR3 extends over 14 amino acids. Germline assignment: CDR1 LNHDA and CDR2 SQIVND (reference sequence). CDR3 nucleotides: TGTGCCAGTAGTATAGTGACTAGCAGTCAGCCCCAGCATTTT. Protein product: CASSIVTSSQPQHF.

V gene TRBV6-1 combines with J gene TRBJ1-2; TRBD1 agrees at 9 bases. The V segment lost 5 bases and the J segment 4 bases; nucleotides outside the gene matches: 8. The CDR3 length is 15 residues. Looked up from germline, CDR1 is MNHNS and CDR2 is SASEGT. The CDR3 spells CASSPEPGQGYGYTF. CDR3 DNA: TGTGCCAGCAGTCCCGAACCGGGACAGGGCTATGGCTACACCTTC.

The genes are TRBV11-2 and TRBJ2-1, with 12 nucleotides matching TRBD2. The V and J ends lost 5 bases and 6 bases, in that order; junction bases with no gene match: 8. CDR1 and CDR2 (germline): SGHAT, FQNNGV. This CDR3 spans 16 amino acids. In nucleotides, the CDR3 is TGTGCCAGCAGCGTTACTAGCGGGAGGATCATCAATGAGCAGTTCTTC. Translating it yields CASSVTSGRIINEQFF.

The rearrangement links TRBV5-1 to TRBJ1-1; D perhaps matches TRBD1 (6 bases). There are 12 residues in the CDR3. Germline CDR1 and CDR2: SGHRS and YFSETQ. Trimming took off 2 bases at V and 6 bases at J, with 8 bases between the two ends. For the CDR3, the DNA is TGCGCCAGCAGCTTACAGGGCGCTGAAGCTTTCTTT. It specifies CASSLQGAEAFF. Together with reference TRBV5-1 and TRBJ1-1, the CDR3 gives the full variable domain: KAGVTQTPRYLIKTRGQQVTLSCSPISGHRSVSWYQQTPGQGLQFLFEYFSETQRNKGNFPGRFSGRQFSNSRSEMNVSTLELGDSALYLCASSLQGAEAFFGQGTRLTVV.

J is TRBJ2-3 and V is TRBV7-3, with TRBD1 matching 7 bases. CDR3 size: 15 residues. With V trimmed by 5 bases and J by 3 bases, 8 bases remained unmatched. Germline lookup yields CDR1 SGHTA and CDR2 FQGTGA. This CDR3 is CASSVRGRGTDTQYF. Here the CDR3 DNA reads TGTGCCAGCAGCGTAAGGGGGCGCGGGACAGATACGCAGTATTTT.

This rearrangement joins TRBV10-1 to TRBJ2-3; 11 bases align to TRBD2. The ends lost 3 bases at V and 4 bases at J; junction bases unmatched: 6. Per germline, CDR1 WNHNN and CDR2 SYGVQD (reference sequence). This CDR3 has 16 amino acids. CDR3 in amino acids: CASSDRLAGTSDTQYF. The DNA of the CDR3 is TGCGCCAGCAGTGACCGACTAGCGGGGACGTCAGATACGCAGTATTTT.

V is TRBV6-5 and J is TRBJ1-2; no clear D gene. Trimming shortened V by 5 bases and J by 7 bases, and 11 bases separated the two germline ends. The CDR3 runs 12 residues. Germline values: CDR1 MNHEY, CDR2 SVGAGI. The CDR3 DNA reads TGTGCCAGCAGTAACCAGGCATTTGGCTACACCTTC. Translating gives CASSNQAFGYTF.

The table lists this clone with a count of one. V is TRBV18 and J is TRBJ2-7; weak D call: TRBD2 (6 bases). From germline, CDR1 is KGHSH and CDR2 LQKENI. V lost 3 bases and J lost 0, with 21 bases in between. This CDR3 is built from 18 residues. The CDR3 region has the DNA TGTGCCAGCTCACCCCACGGGAGCGGGCCAACCCACTCCTACGAGCAGTACTTC. It encodes CASSPHGSGPTHSYEQYF.

In nucleotides, the CDR3 is TGTGCCAGCAGGCCCCTCGACAGGGACCTCTACGAGCAGTACTTC. This codes for CASRPLDRDLYEQYF. The rearrangement links TRBV28 to TRBJ2-7; TRBD1 matches 7 bases. Germline CDR1 reads MDHEN; CDR2 reads SYDVKM. The CDR3 totals 15 residues. With 6 bases clipped from V and 3 bases from J, the junction kept 11 bases outside the gene matches.